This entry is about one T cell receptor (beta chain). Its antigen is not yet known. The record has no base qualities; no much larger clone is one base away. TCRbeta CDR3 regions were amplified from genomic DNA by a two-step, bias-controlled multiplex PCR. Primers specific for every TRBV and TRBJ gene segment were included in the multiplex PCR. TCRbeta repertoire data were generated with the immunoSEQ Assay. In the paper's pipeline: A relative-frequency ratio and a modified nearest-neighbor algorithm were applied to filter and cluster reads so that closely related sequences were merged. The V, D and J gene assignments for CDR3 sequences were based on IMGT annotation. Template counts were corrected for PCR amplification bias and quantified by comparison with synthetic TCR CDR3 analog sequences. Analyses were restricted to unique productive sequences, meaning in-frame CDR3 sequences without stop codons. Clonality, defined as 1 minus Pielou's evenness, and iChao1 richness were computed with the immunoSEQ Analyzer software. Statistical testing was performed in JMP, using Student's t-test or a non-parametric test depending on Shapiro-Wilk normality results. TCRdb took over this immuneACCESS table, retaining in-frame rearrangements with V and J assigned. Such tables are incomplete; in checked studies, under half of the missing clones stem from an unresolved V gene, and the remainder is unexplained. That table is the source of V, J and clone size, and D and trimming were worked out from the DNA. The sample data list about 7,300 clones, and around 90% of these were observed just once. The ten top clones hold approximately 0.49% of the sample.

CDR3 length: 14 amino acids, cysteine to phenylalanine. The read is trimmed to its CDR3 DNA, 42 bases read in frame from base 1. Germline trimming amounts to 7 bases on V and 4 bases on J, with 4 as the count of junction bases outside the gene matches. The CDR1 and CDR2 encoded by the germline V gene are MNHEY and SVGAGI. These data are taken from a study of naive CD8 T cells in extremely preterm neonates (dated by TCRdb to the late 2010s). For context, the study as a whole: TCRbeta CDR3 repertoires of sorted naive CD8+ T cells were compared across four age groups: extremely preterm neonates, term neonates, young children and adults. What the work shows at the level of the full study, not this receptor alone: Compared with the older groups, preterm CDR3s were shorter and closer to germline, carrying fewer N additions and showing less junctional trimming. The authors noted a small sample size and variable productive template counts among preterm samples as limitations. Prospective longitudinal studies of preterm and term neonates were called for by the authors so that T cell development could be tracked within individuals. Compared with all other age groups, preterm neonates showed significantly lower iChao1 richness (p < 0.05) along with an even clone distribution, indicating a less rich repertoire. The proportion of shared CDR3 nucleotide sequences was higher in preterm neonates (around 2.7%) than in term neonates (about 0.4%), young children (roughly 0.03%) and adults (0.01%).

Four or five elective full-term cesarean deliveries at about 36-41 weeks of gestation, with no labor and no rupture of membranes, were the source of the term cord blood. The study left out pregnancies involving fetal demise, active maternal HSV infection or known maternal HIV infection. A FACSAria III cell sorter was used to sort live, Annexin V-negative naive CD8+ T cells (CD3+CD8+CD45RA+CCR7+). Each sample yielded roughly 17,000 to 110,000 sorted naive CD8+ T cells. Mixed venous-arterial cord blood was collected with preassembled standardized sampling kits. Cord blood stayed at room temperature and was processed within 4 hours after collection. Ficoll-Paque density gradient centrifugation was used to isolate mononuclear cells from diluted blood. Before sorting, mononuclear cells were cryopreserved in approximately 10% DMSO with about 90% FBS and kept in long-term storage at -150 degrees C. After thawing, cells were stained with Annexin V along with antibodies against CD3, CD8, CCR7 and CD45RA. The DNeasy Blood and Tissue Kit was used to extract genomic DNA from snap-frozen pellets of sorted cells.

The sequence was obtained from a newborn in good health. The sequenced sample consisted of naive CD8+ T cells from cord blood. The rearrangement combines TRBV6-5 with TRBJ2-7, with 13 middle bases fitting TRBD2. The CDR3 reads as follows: CASTGTSGMYEQYF. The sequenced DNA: TGTGCCAGCACCGGGACTAGCGGGATGTACGAGCAGTACTTC.